The 9 T cell receptor beta chains below come from one sample, sequenced in a study of T cells in tuberculosis. Sequenced by immunoSEQ multiplex PCR; TCRdb stores in-frame clones only, minus some. The sample gives some 26,000 clones, around 90% of which show up once; 15% to 20% is in the top ten. Sequencing used PBMCs. The receptors come from a donor between 10 and 35 years old with latent tuberculosis or without tuberculosis infection. Some clones in this sample may be carry-over from other donors' samples.

The chain employs TRBV6-4 and TRBJ2-2, with 9 nucleotides matching TRBD2. The CDR3 consists of 14 residues. CDR1 is MRHNA, CDR2 SNTAGT, per germline. J was trimmed by 4 bases and V by 3 bases; bases with no gene match: 0. The CDR3 coding sequence is TGTGCCAGCAGTGAGCGGGGGGGCACCGGGGAGCTGTTTTTT. Its protein is CASSERGGTGELFF.

V is TRBV29-1 and J is TRBJ2-4; 9 bases agree with TRBD2. This CDR3 spans 18 amino acids. Unmatched junction bases numbered 15, after V lost 6 bases and J lost 0 bases. The germline CDR1 and CDR2 sequences are SQVTM and ANQGSEA. The CDR3 loop reads CSVDDPFSGGLAKNIQYF. DNA of the CDR3: TGCAGCGTGGACGACCCATTTAGCGGGGGTCTAGCCAAAAACATTCAGTACTTC.

The genes are TRBV7-9 and TRBJ1-2; TRBD1 agrees at 7 bases. Per germline, CDR1 SEHNR and CDR2 FQNEAQ (reference sequence). The CDR3 loop spans 16 amino acids. The V segment lost 3 bases and the J segment 7 bases; nucleotides outside the gene matches: 14. CDR3 nucleotide sequence: TGTGCCAGCAGCTTTTCTATGACAGGGAGGACGAGTGGCTACACCTTC. The encoded protein is CASSFSMTGRTSGYTF.

This clone appeared a few times. V usage is TRBV27 and J usage is TRBJ2-7, with 9 positions matching TRBD2. From germline, CDR1 is MNHEY and CDR2 SMNVEV (reference sequence). CDR3 size: 15 residues. Trimming removed 6 bases from V and 3 bases from J; junction bases left unmatched: 9. The CDR3: CASRPGLAGNYEQYF. The CDR3 DNA sequence: TGTGCCAGCAGGCCGGGTCTAGCGGGGAACTACGAGCAGTACTTC.

The chain links TRBV29-1 to TRBJ2-1, with TRBD2 matching over 8 bases. The ends lost 3 bases at V and 6 bases at J; junction bases unmatched: 16. The germline V gene encodes CDR1 SQVTM and CDR2 ANQGSEA. CDR3 length equals 17 residues. The CDR3 here is CSVDLEAGVTMGNEQFF. Written as DNA, the CDR3 is TGCAGCGTTGATCTGGAAGCGGGAGTAACGATGGGCAATGAGCAGTTCTTC.

The rearrangement links TRBV7-3 to TRBJ2-5; the match to TRBD2 covers 16 bases. Trimming at V came to 4 bases and at J to 3 bases, leaving 8 bases not matched to a gene. This CDR3 contains 18 residues. Germline loops: CDR1 SGHTA, CDR2 FQGTGA. DNA of the CDR3: TGTGCCAGCAGCTGGGGGACTAGCGGGAGGGGCTCAAAAGAGACCCAGTACTTC. It yields the protein CASSWGTSGRGSKETQYF.

This sequence joins TRBV28 and TRBJ2-5, with 8 bases lining up with TRBD2. The CDR3 totals 14 residues. V gave up 6 bases and J gave up 6 bases; unmatched junction bases: 9. CDR1 is MDHEN and CDR2 is SYDVKM in the germline V gene. CDR3 sequence reads: CASSSGGGRQTQYF. The CDR3, as DNA: TGTGCCAGCAGCTCGGGGGGGGGCCGGCAGACCCAGTACTTC.

The J gene is TRBJ2-2, the V gene TRBV25-1; D remains unclear. Germline loops: CDR1 MGHDK, CDR2 SYGVNS. CDR3 length: 14 residues. Trimming removed 8 bases from V and 1 base from J, with 11 bases in between. CDR3 residues: CASRERQNTGELFF. CDR3 DNA: TGTGCCAGCCGCGAACGACAGAACACCGGGGAGCTGTTTTTT.

The chain carries TRBV4-1 and TRBJ2-3, with D hard to call. Trimming cost V 4 bases and J 6 bases, with 11 bases left between them. Germline V lookup: CDR1 MGHRA, CDR2 YSYEKL. CDR3 length: 13 residues. CDR3 nucleotides: TGCGCCAGCAGCCGTCCTGGCCGCGATACGCAGTATTTT. As protein: CASSRPGRDTQYF.